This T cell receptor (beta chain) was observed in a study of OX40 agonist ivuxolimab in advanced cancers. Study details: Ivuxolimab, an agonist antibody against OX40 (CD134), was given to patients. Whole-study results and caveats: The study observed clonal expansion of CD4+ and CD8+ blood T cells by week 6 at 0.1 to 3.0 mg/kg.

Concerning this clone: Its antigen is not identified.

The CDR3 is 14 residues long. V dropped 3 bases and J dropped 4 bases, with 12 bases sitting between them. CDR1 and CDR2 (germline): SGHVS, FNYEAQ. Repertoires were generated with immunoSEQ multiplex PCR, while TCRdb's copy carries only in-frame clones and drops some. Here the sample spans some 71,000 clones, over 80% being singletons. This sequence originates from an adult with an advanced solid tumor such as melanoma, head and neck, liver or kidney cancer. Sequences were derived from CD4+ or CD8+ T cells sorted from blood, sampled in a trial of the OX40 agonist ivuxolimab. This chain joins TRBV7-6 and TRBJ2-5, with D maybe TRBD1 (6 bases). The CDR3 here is CASSFRRGIETQYF. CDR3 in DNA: TGTGCCAGCAGCTTTCGCAGGGGCATAGAGACCCAGTACTTC. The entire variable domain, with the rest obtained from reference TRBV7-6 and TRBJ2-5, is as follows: GAGVSQSPRYKVTKRGQDVALRCDPISGHVSLYWYRQALGQGPEFLTYFNYEAQQDKSGLPNDRFSAERPEGSISTLTIQRTEQRDSAMYRCASSFRRGIETQYFGPGTRLLVL.